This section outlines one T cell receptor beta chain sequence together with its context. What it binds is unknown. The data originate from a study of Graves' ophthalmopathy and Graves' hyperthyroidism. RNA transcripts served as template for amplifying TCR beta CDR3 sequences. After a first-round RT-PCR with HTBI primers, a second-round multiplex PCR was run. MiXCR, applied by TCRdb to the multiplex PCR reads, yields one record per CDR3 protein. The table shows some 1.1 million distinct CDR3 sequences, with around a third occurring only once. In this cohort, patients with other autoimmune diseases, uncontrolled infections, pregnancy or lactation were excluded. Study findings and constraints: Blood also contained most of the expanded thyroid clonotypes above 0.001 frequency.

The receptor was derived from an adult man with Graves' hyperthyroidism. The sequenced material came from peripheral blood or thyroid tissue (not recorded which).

CDR3 sequence reads: CASSRALKINSGANVLTF. CDR3 sequence (DNA): TGTGCCAGCTCTAGGGCACTAAAAATCAACTCTGGGGCCAACGTCCTGACTTTC. The V and J genes are TRBV9 and TRBJ2-6; D call uncertain. The CDR3 extends over 18 amino acids. V lost 7 bases and J 0 bases, leaving 20 bases between the germline ends. The V gene's germline CDR1 is SGDLS and CDR2 YYNGEE.